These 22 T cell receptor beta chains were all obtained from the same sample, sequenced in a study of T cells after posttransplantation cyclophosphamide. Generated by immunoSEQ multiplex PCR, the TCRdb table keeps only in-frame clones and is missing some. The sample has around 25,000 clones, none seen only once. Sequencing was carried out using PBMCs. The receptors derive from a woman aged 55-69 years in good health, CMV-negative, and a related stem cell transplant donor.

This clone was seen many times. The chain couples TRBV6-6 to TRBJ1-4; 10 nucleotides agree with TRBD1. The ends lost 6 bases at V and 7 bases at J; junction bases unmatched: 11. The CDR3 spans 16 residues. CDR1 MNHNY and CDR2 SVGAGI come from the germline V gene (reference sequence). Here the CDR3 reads CASSPLRGQGVEKLFF. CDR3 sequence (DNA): TGTGCCAGCAGCCCCCTCCGAGGACAGGGGGTTGAAAAACTGTTTTTT.

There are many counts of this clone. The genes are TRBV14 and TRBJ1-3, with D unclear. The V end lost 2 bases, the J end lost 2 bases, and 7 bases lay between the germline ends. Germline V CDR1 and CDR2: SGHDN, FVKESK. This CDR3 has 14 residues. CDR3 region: CASSQWAAGNTIYF. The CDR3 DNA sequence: TGTGCCAGCAGCCAATGGGCAGCTGGAAACACCATATATTTT.

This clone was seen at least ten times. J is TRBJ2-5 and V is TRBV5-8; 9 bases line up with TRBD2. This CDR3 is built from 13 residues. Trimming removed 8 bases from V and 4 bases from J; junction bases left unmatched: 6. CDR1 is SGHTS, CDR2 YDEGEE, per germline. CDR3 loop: CASTGTSRETQYF. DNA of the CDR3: TGTGCCAGTACCGGGACTAGCAGAGAGACCCAGTACTTC.

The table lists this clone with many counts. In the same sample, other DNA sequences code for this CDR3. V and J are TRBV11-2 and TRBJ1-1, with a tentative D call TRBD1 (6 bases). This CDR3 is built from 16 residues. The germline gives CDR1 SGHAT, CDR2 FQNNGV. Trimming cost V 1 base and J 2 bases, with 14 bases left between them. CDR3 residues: CASSLGWAGVNTEAFF. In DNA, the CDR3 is TGTGCCAGCAGCTTAGGATGGGCAGGGGTTAACACTGAAGCTTTCTTT.

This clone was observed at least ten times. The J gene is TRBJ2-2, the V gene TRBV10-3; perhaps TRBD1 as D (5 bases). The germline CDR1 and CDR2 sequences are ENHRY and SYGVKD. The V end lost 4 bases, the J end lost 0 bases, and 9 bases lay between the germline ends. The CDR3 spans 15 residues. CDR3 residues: CAISGKGANTGELFF. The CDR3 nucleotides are TGTGCCATCAGTGGGAAAGGGGCGAACACCGGGGAGCTGTTTTTT.

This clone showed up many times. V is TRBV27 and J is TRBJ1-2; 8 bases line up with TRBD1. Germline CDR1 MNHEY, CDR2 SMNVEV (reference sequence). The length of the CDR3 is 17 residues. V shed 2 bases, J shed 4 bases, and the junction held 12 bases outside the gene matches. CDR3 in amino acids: CASSLTYRGTPGYGYTF. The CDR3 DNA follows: TGTGCCAGCAGTTTAACGTACAGGGGGACCCCAGGCTATGGCTACACCTTC.

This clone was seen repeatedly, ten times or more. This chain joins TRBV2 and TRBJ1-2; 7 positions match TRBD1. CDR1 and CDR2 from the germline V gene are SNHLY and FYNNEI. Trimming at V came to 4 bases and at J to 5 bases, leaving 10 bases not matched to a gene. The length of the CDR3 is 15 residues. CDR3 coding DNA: TGTGCCAGCAGTGCCACCCCAAACAGGGGATATGGCTACACCTTC. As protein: CASSATPNRGYGYTF.

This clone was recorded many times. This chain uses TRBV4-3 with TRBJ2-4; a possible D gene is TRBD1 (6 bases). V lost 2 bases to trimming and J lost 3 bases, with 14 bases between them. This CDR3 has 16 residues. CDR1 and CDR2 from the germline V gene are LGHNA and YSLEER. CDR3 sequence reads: CASSQRYRVGKNIQYF. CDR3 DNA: TGCGCCAGCAGCCAAAGGTACAGGGTGGGCAAAAACATTCAGTACTTC.

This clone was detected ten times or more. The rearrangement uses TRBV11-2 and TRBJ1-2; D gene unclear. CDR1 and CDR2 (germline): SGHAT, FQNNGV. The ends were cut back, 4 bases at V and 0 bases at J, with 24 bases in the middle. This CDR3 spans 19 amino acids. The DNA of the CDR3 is TGTGCCAGCAGCTCTTCGCTCCAGGCCCCAACTCAAGCTAACTATGGCTACACCTTC. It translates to CASSSSLQAPTQANYGYTF.

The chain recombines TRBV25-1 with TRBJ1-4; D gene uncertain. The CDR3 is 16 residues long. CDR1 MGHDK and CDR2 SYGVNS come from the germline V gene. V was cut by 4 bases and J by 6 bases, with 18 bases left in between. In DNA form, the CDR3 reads TGTGCCAGCAGTGCGAGGCTCTACGGTCGGGATGAAAAACTGTTTTTT. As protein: CASSARLYGRDEKLFF.

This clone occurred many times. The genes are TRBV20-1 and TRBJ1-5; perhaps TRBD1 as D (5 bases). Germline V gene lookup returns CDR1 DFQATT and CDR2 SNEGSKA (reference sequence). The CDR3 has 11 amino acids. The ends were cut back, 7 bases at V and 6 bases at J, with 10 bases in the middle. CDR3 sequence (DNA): TGCAGTGAGTGGGGGGGTCAGCCCCAGCATTTT. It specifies CSEWGGQPQHF.

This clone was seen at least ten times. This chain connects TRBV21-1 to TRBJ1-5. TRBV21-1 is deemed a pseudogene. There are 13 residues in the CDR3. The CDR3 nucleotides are TGTGCCAGCAGCAAAGTAGTCTTGCAGCCCCAGCATTTT. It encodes CASSKVVLQPQHF.

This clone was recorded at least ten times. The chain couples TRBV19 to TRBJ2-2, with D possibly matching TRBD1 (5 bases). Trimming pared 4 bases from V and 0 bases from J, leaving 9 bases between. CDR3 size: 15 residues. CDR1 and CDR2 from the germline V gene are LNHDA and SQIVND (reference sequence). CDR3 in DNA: TGTGCCAGTAGTAACAGGATTTCGAACACCGGGGAGCTGTTTTTT. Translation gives CASSNRISNTGELFF. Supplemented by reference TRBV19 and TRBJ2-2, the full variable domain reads DGGITQSPKYLFRKEGQNVTLSCEQNLNHDAMYWYRQDPGQGLRLIYYSQIVNDFQKGDIAEGYSVSREKKESFPLTVTSAQKNPTAFYLCASSNRISNTGELFFGEGSRLTVL.

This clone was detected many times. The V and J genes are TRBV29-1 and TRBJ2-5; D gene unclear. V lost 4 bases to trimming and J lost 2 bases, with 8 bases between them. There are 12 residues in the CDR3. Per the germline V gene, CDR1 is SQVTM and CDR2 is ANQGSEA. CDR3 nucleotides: TGCAGCGTTGTCTACTTGCAAGAGACCCAGTACTTC. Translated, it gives CSVVYLQETQYF. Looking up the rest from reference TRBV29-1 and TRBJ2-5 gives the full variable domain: SAVISQKPSRDICQRGTSLTIQCQVDSQVTMMFWYRQQPGQSLTLIATANQGSEATYESGFVIDKFPISRPNLTFSTLTVSNMSPEDSSIYLCSVVYLQETQYFGPGTRLLVL.

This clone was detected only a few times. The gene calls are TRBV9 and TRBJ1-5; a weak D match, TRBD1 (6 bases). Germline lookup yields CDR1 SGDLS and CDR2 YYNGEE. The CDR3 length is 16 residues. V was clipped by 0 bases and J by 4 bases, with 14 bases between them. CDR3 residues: CASSVAPRQENQPQHF. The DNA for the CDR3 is TGTGCCAGCAGCGTAGCTCCGAGACAGGAAAATCAGCCCCAGCATTTT.

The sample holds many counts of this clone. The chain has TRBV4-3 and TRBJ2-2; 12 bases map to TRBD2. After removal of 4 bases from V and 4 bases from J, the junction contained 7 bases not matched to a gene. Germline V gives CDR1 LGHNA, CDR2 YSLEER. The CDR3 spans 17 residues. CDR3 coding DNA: TGCGCCAGCAGCCCGCGACTAGCGGGGGTTACCACCGGGGAGCTGTTTTTT. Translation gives CASSPRLAGVTTGELFF.

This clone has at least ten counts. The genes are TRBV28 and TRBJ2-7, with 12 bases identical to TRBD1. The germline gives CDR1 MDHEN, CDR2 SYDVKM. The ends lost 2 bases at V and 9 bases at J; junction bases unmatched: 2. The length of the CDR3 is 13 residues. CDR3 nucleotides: TGTGCCAGCAGTTTAGGGACAGGGGGCGTGCAGTACTTC. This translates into CASSLGTGGVQYF. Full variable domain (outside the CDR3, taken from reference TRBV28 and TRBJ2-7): DVKVTQSSRYLVKRTGEKVFLECVQDMDHENMFWYRQDPGLGLRLIYFSYDVKMKEKGDIPEGYSVSREKKERFSLILESASTNQTSMYLCASSLGTGGVQYFGPGTRLTVT.

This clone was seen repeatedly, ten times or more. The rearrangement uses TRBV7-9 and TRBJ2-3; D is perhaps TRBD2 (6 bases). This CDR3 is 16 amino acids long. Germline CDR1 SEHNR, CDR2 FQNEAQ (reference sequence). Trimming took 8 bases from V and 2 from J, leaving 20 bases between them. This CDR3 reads CASSIRKLAYTDTQYF. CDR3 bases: TGTGCCAGCTCTATTCGTAAACTAGCATACACAGATACGCAGTATTTT.

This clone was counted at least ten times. The CDR3 sequence is CASSWGTGRYNEQFF. The CDR3 DNA follows: TGTGCCAGCAGTTGGGGGACAGGGCGTTACAATGAGCAGTTCTTC. V usage is TRBV27 and J usage is TRBJ2-1; TRBD1 aligns across 9 bases. The junction had 5 bases not matched to a gene; V was cut back by 4 bases and J by 4 bases. This CDR3 has 15 amino acids. The germline V gene encodes CDR1 MNHEY and CDR2 SMNVEV (reference sequence).

The CDR3 reads CASSYSAGVHTDTQYF. CDR3 nucleotide sequence: TGTGCCAGCAGTTACTCTGCGGGGGTTCACACAGATACGCAGTATTTT. V and J are TRBV6-5 and TRBJ2-3; the match to TRBD2 covers 7 bases. This CDR3 contains 16 residues. The V and J ends lost 0 bases and 2 bases, in that order; junction bases with no gene match: 5. Per the germline V gene, CDR1 is MNHEY and CDR2 is SVGAGI.

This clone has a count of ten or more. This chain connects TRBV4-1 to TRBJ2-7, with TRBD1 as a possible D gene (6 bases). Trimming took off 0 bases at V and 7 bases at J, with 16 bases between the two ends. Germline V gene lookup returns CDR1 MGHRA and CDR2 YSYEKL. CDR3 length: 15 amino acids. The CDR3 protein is CASSQDVTGTGEQYF. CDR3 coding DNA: TGCGCCAGCAGCCAAGACGTAACAGGGACGGGAGAGCAGTACTTC.

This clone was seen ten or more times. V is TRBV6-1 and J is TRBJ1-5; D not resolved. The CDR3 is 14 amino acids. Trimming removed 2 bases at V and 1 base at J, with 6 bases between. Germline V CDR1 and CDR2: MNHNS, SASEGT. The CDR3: CASSEIGSNQPQHF. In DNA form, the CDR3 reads TGTGCCAGCAGTGAAATCGGGAGCAATCAGCCCCAGCATTTT.